A selection of T cell receptor beta chains follows, all from one sample in a study of CD8+ T cells in alopecia areata. TCRdb's table, derived via immunoSEQ multiplex PCR, lists solely in-frame clones and lacks some. The top ten clones hold around 5.8% of a sample with some 20,000 clones, approximately 70% of them seen once. The sample in question was skin, obtained at week 0. All receptors derive from a human donor with alopecia areata. Both conserved end residues are part of each CDR3. D genes are given only for firm matches. Rows give clone size only sometimes, using once, few, many, or a class for an expanded clone.

D gene	clone size	V gene	J gene	CDR3 DNA	CDR3 protein
NA	few	TRBV6-6	TRBJ1-1	TGTGCCAGCAGTTACTATGACAGCCGGGAAGCTTTCTTT	CASSYYDSREAFF
NA	few	TRBV23-1	TRBJ2-7	TGCGCCAGCAGTCTGGAGAGACTCGACGAGCAGTACTTC	CASSLERLDEQYF
NA	NA	TRBV4-3	TRBJ2-3	TGCGCCAGCAGCCAAGATACTAAAACAGATACGCAGTATTTT	CASSQDTKTDTQYF
TRBD1	NA	TRBV19	TRBJ2-7	TGTGCCAGTAGTACCGGACAGGGTCCCTACGAGCAGTACTTC	CASSTGQGPYEQYF
NA	NA	TRBV23-1	TRBJ2-1	TGCGCCAGCAGTCGGGGGGCCCCCCTCAATGAGCAGTTCTTC	CASSRGAPLNEQFF
TRBD2	NA	TRBV23-1	TRBJ2-2	TGCGCCAGCAGTCAAACGCGGGGGGCGAACACCGGGGAGCTGTTTTTT	CASSQTRGANTGELFF
TRBD2	NA	TRBV15	TRBJ2-7	TGTGCCACCAGCAGAGATTTGACTAGCGGGGGGGGAGAGCAGTACTTC	CATSRDLTSGGGEQYF
NA	medium-sized	TRBV4-3	TRBJ2-7	TGCGCCAGCAGCCAAGATCGCTCAGGGGGGGAGCAGTACTTC	CASSQDRSGGEQYF
TRBD1	NA	TRBV27	TRBJ2-7	TGTGCCAGCAGTTACGGGACAGAGGGTTACGAGCAGTACTTC	CASSYGTEGYEQYF
NA	NA	TRBV19	TRBJ2-6	TGTGCCAGTAGTACGAAGAGGTTCTCTGGGGCCAACGTCCTGACTTTC	CASSTKRFSGANVLTF
NA	NA	TRBV7-9	TRBJ1-3	TGTGCCAGCAGCTTCGGGGGGCGAGGAAACACCATATATTTT	CASSFGGRGNTIYF
TRBD2	NA	TRBV7-9	TRBJ2-1	TGTGCCAGCAGCCTCTCGGGGGGAGTCCCCTACAATGAGCAGTTCTTC	CASSLSGGVPYNEQFF
NA	NA	TRBV4-2	TRBJ1-3	TGTGCCAGCAGCCCAGGGACTGTCTCTGGAAACACCATATATTTT	CASSPGTVSGNTIYF
TRBD1	NA	TRBV4-1	TRBJ1-1	TGCGCCAGCAGCCAACCAACCAATACAGGGGGAAAGCTATGGGCTTTCTTT	CASSQPTNTGGKLWAFF
NA	NA	TRBV13	TRBJ2-1	TGTGCCAGCAGCCTTCAAAAATGGTGGGAGGTGGATGAGCAGTTCTTC	CASSLQKWWEVDEQFF
NA	NA	TRBV6-1	TRBJ2-7	TGTGCCAGCAGTGAGGGGCCCGGGAATCACCCTCGCGAGCAGTACTTC	CASSEGPGNHPREQYF
NA	few	TRBV27	TRBJ2-7	TGTGCCAGCAGTTTACGAGGGGGTCTGGCCTACGAGCAGTACTTC	CASSLRGGLAYEQYF
TRBD1	few	TRBV7-9	TRBJ2-1	TGTGCCAGCAGCTTCGGACAGGGCAATGAGCAGTTCTTC	CASSFGQGNEQFF
NA	NA	TRBV2	TRBJ2-7	TGTGCCAGCAGTTACAGGGTCTACGAGCAGTACTTC	CASSYRVYEQYF
NA	NA	TRBV29-1	TRBJ2-7	TGCAGCCATTTACCACGGACCTTCTACGAGCAGTACTTC	CSHLPRTFYEQYF
NA	NA	TRBV11-3	TRBJ2-5	TGTGCCAGCAGGGGGGGCTTCCAAGAGACCCAGTACTTC	CASRGGFQETQYF
NA	NA	TRBV19	TRBJ1-1	TGTGCCAGTAGTGCGACAGTGAACACTGAAGCTTTCTTT	CASSATVNTEAFF
NA	NA	TRBV18	TRBJ2-1	TGTGCCAGCTCCGGCGGAAGGAATGAGCAGTTCTTC	CASSGGRNEQFF
TRBD2	NA	TRBV9	TRBJ2-7	TGTGCCAGCAGCGTAGAGGCTAGCGGGGGGTTCGAGCAGTACTTC	CASSVEASGGFEQYF
NA	NA	TRBV4-1	TRBJ1-2	TGCGCCAGCAGCCACTACTCAGTAGGCTATGGCTACACCTTC	CASSHYSVGYGYTF
NA	NA	TRBV10-2	TRBJ1-2	TGCGCCAGCAGTGATCGGGCCAGGGATTTATTCGGAGGCTACACCTTC	CASSDRARDLFGGYTF
TRBD1	NA	TRBV9	TRBJ1-1	TGTGCCAGCAGCAGGGGGCTGAACACTGAAGCTTTCTTT	CASSRGLNTEAFF
NA	medium-sized	TRBV4-3	TRBJ1-1	TGCGCCAGCAGCCGGGGGGGCGGCACTGAAGCTTTCTTT	CASSRGGGTEAFF
TRBD2	NA	TRBV4-1	TRBJ2-7	TGCGCCAGCAGCCCCTGGGCCGGCGGGGGATCCCTCCGACCCGCCTACGAGCAGTACTTC	CASSPWAGGGSLRPAYEQYF
NA	NA	TRBV5-1	TRBJ2-7	TGCGCCAGCAGCTTGTTTGTTCATATTGGCCCTTGGGAGCAGTACTTC	CASSLFVHIGPWEQYF
NA	NA	TRBV6-1	TRBJ2-4	TGTGCCACCTGGGGGGCCAAAAACATTCAGTACTTC	CATWGAKNIQYF
NA	NA	TRBV7-9	TRBJ1-2	TGTGCCAGCAGCTTAGTGGGAGGGTTTGGTGGCTACACCTTC	CASSLVGGFGGYTF
NA	NA	TRBV11-2	TRBJ2-2	TGTGCCAGCACCCCTGGGATTGGGGGGCCCGGGGAGCTGTTTTTT	CASTPGIGGPGELFF
TRBD1	NA	TRBV5-1	TRBJ1-1	TGCGCCAGCTCCCCGACAGGGCGGGGGACTGAAGCTTTCTTT	CASSPTGRGTEAFF
NA	NA	TRBV7-3	TRBJ2-3	TGTGCCAGCTCTGAGGGAGCTACCACAGATACGCAGTATTTT	CASSEGATTDTQYF
TRBD1	NA	TRBV6-5	TRBJ1-1	TGTGCCAGCAGTTACTACCTACAGGGGACTGAAGCTTTCTTT	CASSYYLQGTEAFF
NA	NA	TRBV29-1	TRBJ2-1	TGCAGCGCGCGGCGGGGTAACAACGATGAGCAGTTCTTC	CSARRGNNDEQFF
NA	NA	TRBV7-2	TRBJ2-5	TGTGCCAGCAGCTTTAAGGTTGGCCAAGAGACCCAGTACTTC	CASSFKVGQETQYF
TRBD2	medium-sized	TRBV7-7	TRBJ2-3	TGTGCTAGCAGCCCACAGCTAGCGGGACCAGATACGCAGTATTTT	CASSPQLAGPDTQYF
NA	NA	TRBV6-5	TRBJ2-2	TGTGCCAGCAGTTACTCCTTGGACGGGGGAAGTGGGGAGCTGTTTTTT	CASSYSLDGGSGELFF
TRBD1	NA	TRBV11-2	TRBJ2-3	TGTGCCAGCAGCCAAGATCGGGCGAGGACAGGGACGACAGATACGCAGTATTTT	CASSQDRARTGTTDTQYF
NA	few	TRBV7-2	TRBJ1-2	TGTGCCAGCAGCTCGTACGATGGCTACACCTTC	CASSSYDGYTF
TRBD2	few	TRBV4-1	TRBJ2-1	TGCGCCAGCAGAGTAGCGGGGGGTTCCTACAATGAGCAGTTCTTC	CASRVAGGSYNEQFF
TRBD1	NA	TRBV5-1	TRBJ2-1	TGCGCCAGCAGCTTGGGACAGGGGGCAGGTGAGCAGTTCTTC	CASSLGQGAGEQFF
NA	NA	TRBV19	TRBJ2-5	TGTGCCAGTAGTATAGGAAGTAAGGAGACCCAGTACTTC	CASSIGSKETQYF
TRBD1	NA	TRBV29-1	TRBJ2-1	TGCAGCGCGCCGGGACAGGGATTCAGTGAGCAGTTCTTC	CSAPGQGFSEQFF
NA	large	TRBV7-9	TRBJ2-5	TGTGCCAGCAGCTTTGGATCGGGACTTTTCGAGACCCAGTACTTC	CASSFGSGLFETQYF
TRBD1	medium-sized	TRBV4-1	TRBJ1-2	TGCGCCAGCAGCCAAGATCACAGGGGCTATGGCTACACCTTC	CASSQDHRGYGYTF
NA	NA	TRBV7-9	TRBJ2-3	TGTGCCAGCAGCTCGACATCGGATGGGGCGGGAGATACGCAGTATTTT	CASSSTSDGAGDTQYF
TRBD2	NA	TRBV6-1	TRBJ2-1	TGTGCCAGCAGTGGGGGGACTAGCGGGGTCTCCTACAATGAGCAGTTCTTC	CASSGGTSGVSYNEQFF
TRBD1	medium-sized	TRBV7-2	TRBJ2-7	TGTGCCAGCAGCTTGGGACAGGGGGCTGCCTACGAGCAGTACTTC	CASSLGQGAAYEQYF